The clone carrying this T cell receptor (beta chain) was detected many times. Antigen unknown. These data are taken from a study of T cell repertoires in cytomegalovirus infection. Overall study context: Shared public TCR beta signatures pointed to both CMV infection and a matching HLA type.

Study-wide points: Ex vivo, HLA-C-restricted CMV-specific TCR beta clonotypes prevailed over the rest of the response.

Unmatched junction bases numbered 9, after V lost 3 bases and J lost 6 bases. Per germline, CDR1 ENHRY and CDR2 SYGVKD. This CDR3 contains 15 residues. Each CDR3 protein is one row after TCRdb ran MiXCR on the reads. The sample shows 250,000 to 300,000 distinct CDR3 sequences, approximately 17% of them seen only once. The clonotype comes from a human donor in good health (CMV status not recorded). Some clones in this sample may be carry-over from other donors' samples. Sequenced material: CD8+ T cells from PBMCs. The gene calls are TRBV10-3 and TRBJ2-7, with 9 bases fitting TRBD1. CDR3 DNA sequence: TGTGCCATCAGTGATGGGACAGGGTCCAGTGGCGAGCAGTACTTC. It encodes CAISDGTGSSGEQYF.